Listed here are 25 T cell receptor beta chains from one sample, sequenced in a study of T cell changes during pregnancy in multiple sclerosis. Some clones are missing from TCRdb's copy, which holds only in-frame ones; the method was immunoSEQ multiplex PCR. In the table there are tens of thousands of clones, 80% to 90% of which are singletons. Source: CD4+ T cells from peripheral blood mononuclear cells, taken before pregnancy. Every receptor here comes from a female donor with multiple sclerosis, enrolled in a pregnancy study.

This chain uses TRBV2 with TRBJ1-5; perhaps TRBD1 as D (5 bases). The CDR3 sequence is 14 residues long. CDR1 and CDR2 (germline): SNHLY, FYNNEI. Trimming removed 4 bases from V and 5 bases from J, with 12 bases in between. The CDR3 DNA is TGTGCCAGCAGTGGCCGGGACTACCATCAGCCCCAGCATTTT. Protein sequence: CASSGRDYHQPQHF. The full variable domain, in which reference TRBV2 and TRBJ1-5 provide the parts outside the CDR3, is EPEVTQTPSHQVTQMGQEVILRCVPISNHLYFYWYRQILGQKVEFLVSFYNNEISEKSEIFDDQFSVERPDGSNFTLKIRSTKLEDSAMYFCASSGRDYHQPQHFGDGTRLSIL.

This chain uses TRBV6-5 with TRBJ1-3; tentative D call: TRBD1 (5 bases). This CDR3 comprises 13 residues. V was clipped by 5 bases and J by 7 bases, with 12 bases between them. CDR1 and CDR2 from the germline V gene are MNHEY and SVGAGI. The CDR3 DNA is TGTGCCAGCAGTGGGGGGAAGAGGAACACCATATATTTT. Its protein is CASSGGKRNTIYF.

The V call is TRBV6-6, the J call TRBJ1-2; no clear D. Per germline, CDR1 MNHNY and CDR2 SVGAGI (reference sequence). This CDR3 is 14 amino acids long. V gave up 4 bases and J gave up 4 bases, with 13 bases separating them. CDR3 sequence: CASSFVRTSYGYTF. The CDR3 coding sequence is TGTGCCAGCAGTTTCGTTCGTACGAGCTATGGCTACACCTTC.

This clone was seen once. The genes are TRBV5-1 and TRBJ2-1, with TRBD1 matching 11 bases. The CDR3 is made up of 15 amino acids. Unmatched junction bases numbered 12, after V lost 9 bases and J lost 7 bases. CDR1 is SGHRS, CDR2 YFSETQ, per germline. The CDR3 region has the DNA TGCGCCACCCAAGAGGTAGGACAGGGGGCGAATGAGCAGTTCTTC. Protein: CATQEVGQGANEQFF.

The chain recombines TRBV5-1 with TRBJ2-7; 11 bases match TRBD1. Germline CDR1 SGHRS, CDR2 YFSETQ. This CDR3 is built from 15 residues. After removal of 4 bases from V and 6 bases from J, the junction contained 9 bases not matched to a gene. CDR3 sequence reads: CASSIGKGTGGEQYF. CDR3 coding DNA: TGCGCCAGCAGCATCGGAAAAGGGACAGGGGGCGAGCAGTACTTC. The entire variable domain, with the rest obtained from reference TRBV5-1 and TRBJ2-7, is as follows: KAGVTQTPRYLIKTRGQQVTLSCSPISGHRSVSWYQQTPGQGLQFLFEYFSETQRNKGNFPGRFSGRQFSNSRSEMNVSTLELGDSALYLCASSIGKGTGGEQYFGPGTRLTVT.

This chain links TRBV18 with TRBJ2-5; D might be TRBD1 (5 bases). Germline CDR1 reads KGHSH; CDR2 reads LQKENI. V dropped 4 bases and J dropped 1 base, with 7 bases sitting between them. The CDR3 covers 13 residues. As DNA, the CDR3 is TGTGCCAGCTCACAGGGGCGCCAAGAGACCCAGTACTTC. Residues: CASSQGRQETQYF.

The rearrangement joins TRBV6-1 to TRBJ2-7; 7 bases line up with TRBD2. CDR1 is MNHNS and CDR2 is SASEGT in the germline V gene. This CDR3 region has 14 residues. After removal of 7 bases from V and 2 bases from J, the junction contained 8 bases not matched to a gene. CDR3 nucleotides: TGTGCCAGCAAGAATCTAGCGGCGACCTACGAGCAGTACTTC. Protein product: CASKNLAATYEQYF.

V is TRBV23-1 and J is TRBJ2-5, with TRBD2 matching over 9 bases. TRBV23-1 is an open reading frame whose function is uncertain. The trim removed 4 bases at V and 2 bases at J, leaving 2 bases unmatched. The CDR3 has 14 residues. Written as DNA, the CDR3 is TGCGCCAGCAGTCGGCTAGCGGGGCAAGAGACCCAGTACTTC. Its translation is CASSRLAGQETQYF.

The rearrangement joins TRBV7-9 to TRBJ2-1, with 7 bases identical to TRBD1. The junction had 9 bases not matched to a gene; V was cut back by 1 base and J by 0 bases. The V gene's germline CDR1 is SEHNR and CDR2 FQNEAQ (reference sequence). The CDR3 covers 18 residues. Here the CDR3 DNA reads TGTGCCAGCAGCTTAGACAGGGGTCCCGAATCCTCCTACAATGAGCAGTTCTTC. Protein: CASSLDRGPESSYNEQFF.

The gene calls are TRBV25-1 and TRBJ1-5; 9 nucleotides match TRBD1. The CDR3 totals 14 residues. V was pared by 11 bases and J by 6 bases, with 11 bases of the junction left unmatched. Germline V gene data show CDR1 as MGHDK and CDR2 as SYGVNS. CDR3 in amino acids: CAGEPGQGSQPQHF. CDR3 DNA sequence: TGTGCCGGCGAACCGGGACAGGGTTCTCAGCCCCAGCATTTT.

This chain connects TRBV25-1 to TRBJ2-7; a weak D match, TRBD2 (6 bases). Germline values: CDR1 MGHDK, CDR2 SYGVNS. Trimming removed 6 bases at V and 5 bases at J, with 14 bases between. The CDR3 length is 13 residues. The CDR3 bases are TGTGCCAGCAGCACACTAGCTTACCACGAGCAGTACTTC. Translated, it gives CASSTLAYHEQYF.

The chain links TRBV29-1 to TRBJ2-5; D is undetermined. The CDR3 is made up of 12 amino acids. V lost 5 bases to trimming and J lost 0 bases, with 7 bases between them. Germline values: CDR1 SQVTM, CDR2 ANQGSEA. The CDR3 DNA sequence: TGCAGCGTTATCTCGTACCAAGAGACCCAGTACTTC. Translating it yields CSVISYQETQYF.

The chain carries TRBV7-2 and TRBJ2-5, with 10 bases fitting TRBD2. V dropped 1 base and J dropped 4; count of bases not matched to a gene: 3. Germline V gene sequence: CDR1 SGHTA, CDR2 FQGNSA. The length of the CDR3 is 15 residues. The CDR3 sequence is CASSLVSSGRETQYF. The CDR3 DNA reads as TGTGCCAGCAGCTTAGTTTCTAGCGGGAGAGAGACCCAGTACTTC.

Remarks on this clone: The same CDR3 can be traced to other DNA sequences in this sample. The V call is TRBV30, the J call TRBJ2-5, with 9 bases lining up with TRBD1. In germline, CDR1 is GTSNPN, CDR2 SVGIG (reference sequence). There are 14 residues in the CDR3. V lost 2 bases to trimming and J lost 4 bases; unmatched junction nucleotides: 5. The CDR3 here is CAWSPGQGGETQYF. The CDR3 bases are TGTGCCTGGAGTCCGGGACAGGGAGGAGAGACCCAGTACTTC.

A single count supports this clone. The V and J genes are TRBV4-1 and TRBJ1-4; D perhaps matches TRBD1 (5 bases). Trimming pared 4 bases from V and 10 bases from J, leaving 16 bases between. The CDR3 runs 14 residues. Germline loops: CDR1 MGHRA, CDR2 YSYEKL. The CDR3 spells CASSRTGVNGKLFF. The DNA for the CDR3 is TGCGCCAGCAGCCGGACGGGGGTTAACGGAAAACTGTTTTTT.

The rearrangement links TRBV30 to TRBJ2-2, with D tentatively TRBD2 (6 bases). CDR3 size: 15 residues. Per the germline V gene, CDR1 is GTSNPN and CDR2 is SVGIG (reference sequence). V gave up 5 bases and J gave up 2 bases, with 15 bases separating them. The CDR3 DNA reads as TGTGCCTGGTCTGGTGCGGGGCTTAACACCGGGGAGCTGTTTTTT. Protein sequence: CAWSGAGLNTGELFF. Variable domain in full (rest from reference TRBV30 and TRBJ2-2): SQTIHQWPATLVQPVGSPLSLECTVEGTSNPNLYWYRQAAGRGLQLLFYSVGIGQISSEVPQNLSASRPQDRQFILSSKKLLLSDSGFYLCAWSGAGLNTGELFFGEGSRLTVL.

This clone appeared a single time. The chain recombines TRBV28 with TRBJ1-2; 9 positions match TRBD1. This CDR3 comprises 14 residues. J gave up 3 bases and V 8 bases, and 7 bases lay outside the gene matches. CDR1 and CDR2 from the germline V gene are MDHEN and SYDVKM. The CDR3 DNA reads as TGTGCCAGCGCCACAGGGGGCGATGACTATGGCTACACCTTC. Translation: CASATGGDDYGYTF.

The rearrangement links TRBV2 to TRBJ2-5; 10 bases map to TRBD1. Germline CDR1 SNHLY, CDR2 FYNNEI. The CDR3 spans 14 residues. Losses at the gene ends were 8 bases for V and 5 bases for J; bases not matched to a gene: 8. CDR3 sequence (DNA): TGTGCCAGCGCCGGGACAGGGGTCGGCGAGACCCAGTACTTC. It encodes CASAGTGVGETQYF.

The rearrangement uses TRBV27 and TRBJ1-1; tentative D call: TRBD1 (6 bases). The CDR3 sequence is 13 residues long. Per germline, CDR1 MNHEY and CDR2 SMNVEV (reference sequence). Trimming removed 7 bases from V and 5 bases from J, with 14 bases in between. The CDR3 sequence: CASNFARGTEAFF. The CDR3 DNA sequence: TGTGCCAGCAATTTTGCAAGGGGGACTGAAGCTTTCTTT.

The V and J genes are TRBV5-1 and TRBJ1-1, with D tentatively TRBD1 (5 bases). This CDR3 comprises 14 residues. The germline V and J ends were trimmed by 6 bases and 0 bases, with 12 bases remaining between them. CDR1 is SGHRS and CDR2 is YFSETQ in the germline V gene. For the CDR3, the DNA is TGCGCCAGCAAATCAGGACAACTGAACACTGAAGCTTTCTTT. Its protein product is CASKSGQLNTEAFF.

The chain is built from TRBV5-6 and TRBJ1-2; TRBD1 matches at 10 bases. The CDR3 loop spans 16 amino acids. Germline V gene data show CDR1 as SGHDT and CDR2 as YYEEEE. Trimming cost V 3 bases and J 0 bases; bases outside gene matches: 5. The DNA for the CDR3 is TGTGCCAGCAGCTCCCGGACAGGGGGATCTAACTATGGCTACACCTTC. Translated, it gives CASSSRTGGSNYGYTF.

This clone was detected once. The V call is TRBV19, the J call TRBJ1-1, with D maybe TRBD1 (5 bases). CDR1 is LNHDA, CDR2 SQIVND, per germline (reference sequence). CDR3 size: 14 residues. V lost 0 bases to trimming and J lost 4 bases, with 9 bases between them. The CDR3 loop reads CASSIETRGTEAFF. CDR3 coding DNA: TGTGCCAGTAGTATAGAAACAAGGGGCACTGAAGCTTTCTTT.

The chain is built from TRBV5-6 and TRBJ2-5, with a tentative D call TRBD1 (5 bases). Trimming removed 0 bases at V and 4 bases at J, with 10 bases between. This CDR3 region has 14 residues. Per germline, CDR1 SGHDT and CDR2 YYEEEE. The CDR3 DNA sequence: TGTGCCAGCAGCTTGGGCAGAAGGGGAGAGACCCAGTACTTC. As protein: CASSLGRRGETQYF. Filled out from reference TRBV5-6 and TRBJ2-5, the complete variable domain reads DAGVTQSPTHLIKTRGQQVTLRCSPKSGHDTVSWYQQALGQGPQFIFQYYEEEERQRGNFPDRFSGHQFPNYSSELNVNALLLGDSALYLCASSLGRRGETQYFGPGTRLLVL.

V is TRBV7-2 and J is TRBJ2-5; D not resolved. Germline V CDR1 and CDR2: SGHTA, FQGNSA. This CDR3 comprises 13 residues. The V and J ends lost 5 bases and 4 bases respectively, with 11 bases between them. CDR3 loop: CASSTERGETQYF. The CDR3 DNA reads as TGTGCCAGCAGCACTGAACGAGGAGAGACCCAGTACTTC.

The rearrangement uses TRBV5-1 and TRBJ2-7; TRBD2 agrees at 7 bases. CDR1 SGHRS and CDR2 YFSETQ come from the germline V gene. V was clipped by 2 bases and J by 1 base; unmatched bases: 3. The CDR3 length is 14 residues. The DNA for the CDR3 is TGCGCCAGCAGCTTCGACGGGGGGTCCTACGAGCAGTACTTC. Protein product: CASSFDGGSYEQYF.